Below, 32 T cell receptor beta chains from the same sample are listed, as sequenced in a study of blood T cells in healthy people across ages. The use of a sample-barcoded 5' primer and a J-beta primer mix characterized a second PCR of about 7 to 12 cycles. TCRdb reprocessed the 5' RACE reads via MiXCR and lists one record per CDR3 protein. The sample gives 700,000 to 800,000 distinct CDR3 sequences, roughly two fifths of which show up once; 20% to 25% is in the top ten. The material sequenced was blood. Receptor source: a woman in her fifties or sixties in good health.

This clonotype was seen at least ten times. An end of the junction does not agree with germline; a read error may underlie this. This chain connects TRBV3-1 to TRBJ2-7; 7 bases fit TRBD1. The CDR3 length is 12 residues. From germline, CDR1 is LGHDT and CDR2 YNNKEL (reference sequence). This CDR3 is CASSQTGYEQYF. The CDR3 coding sequence is TGCGCCAGCAGCCAGACAGGGTACGAGCAGTACTTC.

This clonotype occurred a few times. This chain's CDR3 is CASSLKSTAGSFYEQYF. DNA of the CDR3: TGTGCCAGCAGCTTAAAATCGACGGCCGGATCCTTCTACGAGCAGTACTTC. The J gene is TRBJ2-7, the V gene TRBV11-3; unclear D gene. In germline, CDR1 is SGHNT, CDR2 YENEEA. The CDR3 contains 17 residues. The germline V and J ends were trimmed by 2 bases and 3 bases, with 20 bases remaining between them.

The chain's CDR3 is CASSFLAASYNEQFF. CDR3 DNA: TGTGCCAGCAGCTTCCTAGCGGCCTCCTACAATGAGCAGTTCTTC. J is TRBJ2-1 and V is TRBV7-3, with 7 bases aligning to TRBD2. CDR1 and CDR2 (germline): SGHTA, FQGTGA. The V and J ends lost 3 bases and 0 bases, in that order; junction bases with no gene match: 2. The CDR3 totals 15 residues.

This chain uses TRBV20-1 with TRBJ2-1; no clear D gene. The CDR3 runs to 14 residues. Germline CDR1 DFQATT, CDR2 SNEGSKA (reference sequence). Deletions cut 6 bases from V and 0 bases from J, with 12 bases between. CDR3 region: CSAHNFRSYNEQFF. The CDR3 DNA reads TGCAGTGCACACAATTTCCGCTCCTACAATGAGCAGTTCTTC.

V is TRBV27 and J is TRBJ2-5, with TRBD1 identical over 11 bases. Germline loops: CDR1 MNHEY, CDR2 SMNVEV (reference sequence). Germline trimming cut 9 bases from V and 5 bases from J; bases unmatched to any gene: 8. The length of the CDR3 is 14 residues. The CDR3 loop reads CASRTRTGGETQYF. The CDR3 DNA reads as TGTGCCAGTCGTACAAGGACAGGGGGCGAGACCCAGTACTTC.

For this clonotype: One junction end does not reproduce the germline sequence, and a read error may be involved. The DNA of the CDR3 is TGTGCCGGCAGTCTTCAACTAGCGGGGGGGTCTAGTGAGCAGTTCTTC. Its protein is CAGSLQLAGGSSEQFF. This chain connects TRBV12-3 or TRBV12-4 to TRBJ2-1; TRBD2 agrees at 13 bases. The CDR3 consists of 16 residues.

The chain is built from TRBV6-4 and TRBJ1-1; no clear D gene. The CDR3 loop spans 17 amino acids. Trimming took off 9 bases at V and 1 base at J, with 24 bases between the two ends. CDR1 is MRHNA and CDR2 is SNTAGT in the germline V gene. Here the CDR3 reads CASPRLLRYGENTEAFF. CDR3 in DNA: TGTGCCAGTCCCCGGTTGCTAAGATATGGGGAGAACACTGAAGCTTTCTTT.

The CDR3 DNA reads as TGTGCCAGCAGTCAGACAGGGGGCACCGCAGCGGGACGGACCGGGGAGCTGTTTTTT. Translation: CASSQTGGTAAGRTGELFF. The V and J genes are TRBV25-1 and TRBJ2-2, with 10 positions matching TRBD1. V gave up 5 bases and J gave up 5 bases; unmatched junction bases: 17. Germline-derived CDR1 and CDR2 are MGHDK and SYGVNS. This CDR3 comprises 19 residues.

V usage is TRBV3-1 and J usage is TRBJ1-2; weak D call: TRBD1 (5 bases). The V gene's germline CDR1 is LGHDT and CDR2 YNNKEL (reference sequence). CDR3 length: 12 residues. Trimming took 0 bases from V and 7 from J, leaving 6 bases between them. CDR3 nucleotide sequence: TGTGCCAGCAGCCAAGAAGGGGCTGGCTACACCTTC. Translated: CASSQEGAGYTF.

This clonotype appeared many times. The chain couples TRBV29-1 to TRBJ2-7; D possibly corresponds to TRBD1 (6 bases). Between the trimmed V and J ends, which lost 2 bases and 5 bases, there was a span of 16 bases. The CDR3 covers 14 residues. Germline CDR1 SQVTM, CDR2 ANQGSEA. Written as DNA, the CDR3 is TGCAGCGTTGAATCGGGGACGGGACAAGACGAGCAGTACTTC. Its translation: CSVESGTGQDEQYF.

For this clonotype: Just one base apart from a much larger clone, this may be a read error. CDR3 loop: CAITRGGQEGEQYF. The CDR3 DNA reads as TGTGCCATCACCCGGGGGGGGCAAGAGGGTGAGCAGTACTTC. This rearrangement joins TRBV10-3 to TRBJ2-5; TRBD2 matches 8 bases. The trim removed 7 bases at V and 11 bases at J, leaving 15 bases unmatched. The CDR3 covers 14 residues. The germline CDR1 and CDR2 sequences are ENHRY and SYGVKD.

This clonotype was observed a handful of times. The rearrangement uses TRBV4-3 and TRBJ2-1; 8 nucleotides line up with TRBD1. The closer fit of TRBJ2-7 to the DNA end suggests the J call may be wrong. The length of the CDR3 is 18 residues. Germline V gene data show CDR1 as LGHNA and CDR2 as YSLEER. This CDR3 is CASSQDLFPDRGLNEQYF. Written as DNA, the CDR3 is TGCGCCAGCAGCCAAGATCTGTTTCCAGACAGGGGCTTGAATGAGCAGTACTTC.

This clonotype was counted between two and nine times. The chain recombines TRBV3-1 with TRBJ2-7; tentative D call: TRBD2 (6 bases). The CDR3 consists of 15 residues. The germline V gene has CDR1 LGHDT and CDR2 YNNKEL (reference sequence). The ends were cut back, 1 base at V and 7 bases at J, with 17 bases in the middle. CDR3 coding DNA: TGTGCCAGCAGCCAAGTAGGTGTCCTAGCGAGTGAGCAGTACTTC. Protein sequence: CASSQVGVLASEQYF.

This clonotype has just a few counts. The chain recombines TRBV3-1 with TRBJ2-3; 7 bases agree with TRBD2. V shed 5 bases and J 3 bases; nucleotides not matched to a gene: 11. The germline CDR1 and CDR2 sequences are LGHDT and YNNKEL (reference sequence). The CDR3 totals 16 residues. CDR3: CASSAQLASGTDTQYF. The CDR3 DNA reads TGTGCCAGCAGCGCCCAACTAGCGTCGGGGACAGATACGCAGTATTTT.

This clonotype was recorded a few times. The rearrangement uses TRBV29-1 and TRBJ1-2; D ambiguous. Germline CDR1 and CDR2: SQVTM and ANQGSEA. Deletions cut 6 bases from V and 0 bases from J, with 11 bases between. The CDR3 is 13 amino acids. In DNA form, the CDR3 reads TGCAGCGTAGCTCAAGGCGCTAACTATGGCTACACCTTC. It encodes CSVAQGANYGYTF.

A remark on this clonotype: The junction and the germline gene differ at one end; a read error may be behind it. The chain's CDR3 is CASSEVAYEQDF. The CDR3 coding sequence is TGTGCCAGCAGTGAAGTGGCCTACGAGCAGGACTTC. This rearrangement joins TRBV2 to TRBJ2-7; D call uncertain. The V gene's germline CDR1 is SNHLY and CDR2 FYNNEI. This CDR3 comprises 12 residues.

The V call is TRBV30, the J call TRBJ1-1; D uncertain. This CDR3 has 13 amino acids. V gave up 6 bases and J gave up 0 bases, with 11 bases separating them. Per germline, CDR1 GTSNPN and CDR2 SVGIG (reference sequence). The chain's CDR3 is CACEAVMNTEAFF. The CDR3 nucleotides read TGTGCCTGCGAGGCCGTCATGAACACTGAAGCTTTCTTT.

The CDR3 bases are TGTGCCAGCAGCCCCCCAGGCTCGGGGGCGCAGTATTTT. Its translation is CASSPPGSGAQYF. V is TRBV9 and J is TRBJ2-3; maybe TRBD2 (6 bases). The CDR3 sequence is 13 residues long. V was cut by 4 bases and J by 10 bases, with 16 bases left in between. Germline-derived CDR1 and CDR2 are SGDLS and YYNGEE.

This sequence joins TRBV4-1 and TRBJ2-1, with D perhaps TRBD2 (5 bases). The ends were cut back, 2 bases at V and 7 bases at J, with 15 bases in the middle. The CDR3 has 15 amino acids. Looked up from germline, CDR1 is MGHRA and CDR2 is YSYEKL. CDR3 amino acids: CASSQSGLVGNEQFF. The CDR3 DNA sequence: TGCGCCAGCAGCCAAAGCGGCTTGGTAGGGAATGAGCAGTTCTTC.

V is TRBV12-5 and J is TRBJ1-1; possible D gene TRBD1, 5 bases. V lost 4 bases, J lost 7 bases, and 25 bases lay in between. The germline V gene encodes CDR1 LGHNT and CDR2 FRNRAP. This CDR3 is 17 amino acids long. The CDR3 region is CASGSFPAGSSRGEAFF. In DNA, the CDR3 is TGTGCTAGTGGTTCCTTCCCCGCGGGGTCTAGTAGGGGTGAAGCTTTCTTT.

The V call is TRBV2, the J call TRBJ1-6; D gene ambiguous. Trimming shortened V by 7 bases and J by 2 bases, and 12 bases separated the two germline ends. The germline gives CDR1 SNHLY, CDR2 FYNNEI. This CDR3 has 15 amino acids. The CDR3 spells CASILLDPYNSPLHF. DNA for the CDR3: TGTGCCAGCATCCTTCTGGACCCCTATAATTCACCCCTCCACTTT.

This clonotype was seen only a few times. This chain links TRBV20-1 with TRBJ2-1; 10 positions match TRBD2. This CDR3 has 14 residues. V trimming: 6 bases; J trimming: 8 bases; junction bases outside the gene matches: 10. Germline CDR1 DFQATT, CDR2 SNEGSKA (reference sequence). CDR3 bases: TGCAGTGCCGAAAGCGGGAGGGCCGAGGATGAGCAGTTCTTC. It translates to CSAESGRAEDEQFF.

The chain has TRBV20-1 and TRBJ2-6; no clear D. With 5 bases removed from V and 4 bases from J, the gap between germline ends came to 12 bases. Germline CDR1 DFQATT, CDR2 SNEGSKA (reference sequence). This CDR3 spans 14 amino acids. This chain's CDR3 is CSAQHFRGANVLTF. The CDR3 DNA reads TGCAGTGCTCAACATTTCAGGGGGGCCAACGTCCTGACTTTC.

This clonotype has a handful of counts. The chain employs TRBV20-1 and TRBJ1-1; D remains unclear. The germline CDR1 and CDR2 sequences are DFQATT and SNEGSKA (reference sequence). The CDR3 has 15 residues. Trimming removed 2 bases at V and 2 bases at J, with 15 bases between. CDR3 in amino acids: CSARLKGWGNTEAFF. Written as DNA, the CDR3 is TGCAGTGCTAGATTAAAGGGATGGGGAAACACTGAAGCTTTCTTT.

This clonotype came up many times. V is TRBV5-1 and J is TRBJ2-5, with a tentative D call TRBD1 (6 bases). There are 15 residues in the CDR3. V was clipped by 0 bases and J by 2 bases, with 11 bases between them. Per germline, CDR1 SGHRS and CDR2 YFSETQ. This chain's CDR3 is CASSLAGQQQETQYF. CDR3 bases: TGCGCCAGCAGCTTGGCCGGACAGCAGCAAGAGACCCAGTACTTC.

This clonotype has a handful of counts. The chain is built from TRBV7-2 and TRBJ1-2, with D tentatively TRBD1 (5 bases). Per the germline V gene, CDR1 is SGHTA and CDR2 is FQGNSA. The CDR3 runs 13 residues. V was pared by 3 bases and J by 8 bases, with 13 bases between. CDR3 protein: CASSFRQGRGYTF. Here the CDR3 DNA reads TGTGCCAGCAGCTTCCGGCAGGGAAGGGGCTACACCTTC.

This chain links TRBV6-4 with TRBJ2-3; D uncertain. This CDR3 contains 13 residues. The V and J ends lost 4 bases and 6 bases respectively, with 11 bases between them. CDR1 MRHNA and CDR2 SNTAGT come from the germline V gene. The CDR3 loop reads CASSATLPDTQYF. The CDR3 nucleotides read TGTGCCAGCAGTGCTACCCTCCCGGATACGCAGTATTTT.

Many counts were recorded for this clonotype. V is TRBV20-1 and J is TRBJ2-5; 8 bases are shared with TRBD2. The CDR3 length is 14 residues. CDR1 and CDR2 from the germline V gene are DFQATT and SNEGSKA (reference sequence). The V gene end was trimmed by 7 bases and the J gene end by 4 bases; junction bases not matched to a gene: 11. CDR3 DNA sequence: TGCAGTGTCCCGGGACTAGGTCCCAGAGAGACCCAGTACTTC. Amino acid sequence: CSVPGLGPRETQYF.

This clonotype was seen a handful of times. This chain joins TRBV5-1 and TRBJ2-7; D perhaps matches TRBD2 (7 bases). The V gene lost 4 bases and the J gene lost 3 bases, with 23 bases spanning the gap. The CDR3 is 17 residues long. Germline-derived CDR1 and CDR2 are SGHRS and YFSETQ. CDR3 bases: TGCGCCAGCAGCACAGGGATTTTAAGCGGGATTTTCTACGAGCAGTACTTC. It specifies CASSTGILSGIFYEQYF.

At least ten counts were recorded for this clonotype. V and J are TRBV10-3 and TRBJ2-1; 14 bases are a match to TRBD2. The germline gives CDR1 ENHRY, CDR2 SYGVKD. V shed 2 bases and J 0 bases; nucleotides not matched to a gene: 3. The CDR3 contains 18 residues. The CDR3 DNA sequence: TGTGCCATCAGTGAGGGACTAGCGGGAGGACTCTCCTACAATGAGCAGTTCTTC. Its translation is CAISEGLAGGLSYNEQFF.

This clonotype was seen a handful of times. The V call is TRBV6-5, the J call TRBJ2-5; 8 bases map to TRBD2. The CDR3 spans 14 residues. Per the germline V gene, CDR1 is MNHEY and CDR2 is SVGAGI. V trimming: 7 bases; J trimming: 1 base; junction bases outside the gene matches: 5. The DNA of the CDR3 is TGTGCCAGCACCGGGGGGGTTTTCCAAGAGACCCAGTACTTC. It codes for CASTGGVFQETQYF.

In its sample, this clonotype was seen a few times. The chain is built from TRBV6-2 or TRBV6-3 and TRBJ1-1; a possible D gene is TRBD1 (5 bases). Germline CDR1 and CDR2: MNHEY and SVGEGT. The CDR3 covers 16 residues. The V end was cut by 2 bases, the J end by 1 base, with 14 bases between. CDR3 DNA: TGTGCCAGCAGTTACCCTCGGGACGGTTGGAACACTGAAGCTTTCTTT. The encoded protein is CASSYPRDGWNTEAFF.